These 18 T cell receptor beta chains were sequenced from one sample in a study of cytomegalovirus exposure and HLA in healthy donors. PCR primers comprised 60 Vbeta and 13 Jbeta primers. The method was immunoSEQ multiplex PCR; TCRdb's version includes in-frame clones alone and lacks a portion of them. The data show roughly 130,000 clones, 70% to 80% seen once. Material: PBMCs. All receptors derive from a young man in good health and CMV-seronegative.

This chain uses TRBV2 with TRBJ2-5; 7 bases agree with TRBD2. In germline, CDR1 is SNHLY, CDR2 FYNNEI. This CDR3 spans 12 amino acids. The CDR3 bases are TGTGCGGCGGGAGTAGGCCAAGAGACCCAGTACTTC. Its protein product is CAAGVGQETQYF.

Notes on this clone: One end of the junction is discordant with germline, which a read error may explain. The gene calls are TRBV6-5 and TRBJ1-3; 7 positions agree with TRBD1. Germline lookup yields CDR1 MNHEY and CDR2 SVGAGI. The CDR3 consists of 15 residues. CDR3 DNA: TGTGTCAGCAGGGGCAGGGGGTCGGCTGGAAACACCATATATTTT. Protein product: CVSRGRGSAGNTIYF.

J is TRBJ2-6 and V is TRBV9; TRBD1 agrees at 8 bases. Germline V lookup: CDR1 SGDLS, CDR2 YYNGEE. The length of the CDR3 is 24 residues. Trimming at V came to 2 bases and at J to 0 bases, leaving 25 bases not matched to a gene. The DNA for the CDR3 is TGTGCCAGCAGCGTCGTAGTCGGGACAGGTGAAAACCTTATGTACAGCTCTGGGGCCAACGTCCTGACTTTC. Translating gives CASSVVVGTGENLMYSSGANVLTF.

As DNA, the CDR3 is TGTGCCAGCAGGGCGTCAGGAGGAGACTATGGCTACACCTTC. Protein sequence: CASRASGGDYGYTF. V is TRBV6-5 and J is TRBJ1-2; D remains unclear. This CDR3 contains 14 residues. V lost 6 bases and J 3 bases, leaving 14 bases between the germline ends. The V gene's germline CDR1 is MNHEY and CDR2 SVGAGI.

The chain employs TRBV7-2 and TRBJ2-5; 9 positions agree with TRBD1. CDR1 SGHTA and CDR2 FQGNSA come from the germline V gene. This CDR3 has 13 amino acids. Trimming took 4 bases from V and 4 from J; bases not matched to a gene: 1. The DNA for the CDR3 is TGTGCCAGCAGCTCGGACAGGGGAGAGACCCAGTACTTC. Encoded protein: CASSSDRGETQYF. Based on the CDR3 plus reference TRBV7-2 and TRBJ2-5, the full variable domain is GAGVSQSPSNKVTEKGKDVELRCDPISGHTALYWYRQSLGQGLEFLIYFQGNSAPDKSGLPSDRFSAERTGGSVSTLTIQRTQQEDSAVYLCASSSDRGETQYFGPGTRLLVL.

The chain couples TRBV7-3 to TRBJ2-5; TRBD2 is a possible D gene (7 bases). The V and J ends lost 5 bases and 4 bases respectively, with 20 bases between them. Germline V gene sequence: CDR1 SGHTA, CDR2 FQGTGA. The CDR3 covers 16 residues. The CDR3 region is CASSPTTGRGVETQYF. In nucleotides, the CDR3 is TGTGCCAGCAGCCCTACCACAGGGAGGGGTGTAGAGACCCAGTACTTC. Looking up the rest from reference TRBV7-3 and TRBJ2-5 gives the full variable domain: GAGVSQTPSNKVTEKGKYVELRCDPISGHTALYWYRQSLGQGPEFLIYFQGTGAADDSGLPNDRFFAVRPEGSVSTLKIQRTERGDSAVYLCASSPTTGRGVETQYFGPGTRLLVL.

The gene calls are TRBV4-2 and TRBJ2-5, with 9 bases lining up with TRBD2. The CDR3 has 18 residues. J was trimmed by 0 bases and V by 0 bases; bases with no gene match: 8. Germline V CDR1 and CDR2: LGHNA, YNFKEQ. The CDR3 sequence: CASSQDLPLAGYQETQYF. The DNA for the CDR3 is TGTGCCAGCAGCCAAGATCTGCCGCTAGCGGGATACCAAGAGACCCAGTACTTC.

The chain carries TRBV2 and TRBJ2-3; the D gene is possibly TRBD1 (6 bases). CDR1 SNHLY and CDR2 FYNNEI come from the germline V gene. This CDR3 is built from 15 residues. The V end lost 0 bases, the J end lost 0 bases, and 7 bases lay between the germline ends. The CDR3 DNA follows: TGTGCCAGCAGTGAAGCGGGGGCTAGCACAGATACGCAGTATTTT. It specifies CASSEAGASTDTQYF. Based on the CDR3 plus reference TRBV2 and TRBJ2-3, the full variable domain is EPEVTQTPSHQVTQMGQEVILRCVPISNHLYFYWYRQILGQKVEFLVSFYNNEISEKSEIFDDQFSVERPDGSNFTLKIRSTKLEDSAMYFCASSEAGASTDTQYFGPGTRLTVL.

The chain links TRBV6-6 to TRBJ1-1; no clear D. CDR1 is MNHNY, CDR2 SVGAGI, per germline (reference sequence). This CDR3 comprises 15 residues. Trimming took 0 bases from V and 1 from J, leaving 9 bases between them. DNA of the CDR3: TGTGCCAGCAGTTACTCGGGCCAGGCGAACACTGAAGCTTTCTTT. It is translated as CASSYSGQANTEAFF.

The gene calls are TRBV19 and TRBJ1-2; 8 bases are a match to TRBD1. The V and J ends lost 3 bases and 0 bases, in that order; junction bases with no gene match: 6. Germline values: CDR1 LNHDA, CDR2 SQIVND (reference sequence). CDR3 length: 16 residues. Here the CDR3 DNA reads TGTGCCAGTAGTATCGGGACAGGAGAAGCTAACTATGGCTACACCTTC. This codes for CASSIGTGEANYGYTF.

The chain joins TRBV13 to TRBJ2-7; TRBD2 might be the D (6 bases). Germline V gene lookup returns CDR1 PRHDT and CDR2 FYEKMQ (reference sequence). The CDR3 has 14 amino acids. V was cut by 5 bases and J by 4 bases, with 15 bases left in between. The CDR3 coding sequence is TGTGCCAGCAGCACCACCGGGAGTGGGTACGAGCAGTACTTC. It yields the protein CASSTTGSGYEQYF.

This clone was observed a handful of times. This rearrangement joins TRBV30 to TRBJ2-6; D is undetermined. The CDR3 is made up of 16 amino acids. V shed 4 bases and J shed 0 bases, with 13 bases lying between them. Germline V CDR1 and CDR2: GTSNPN, SVGIG (reference sequence). The CDR3 protein is CAWTIAETSGANVLTF. The CDR3 region has the DNA TGTGCCTGGACGATAGCTGAAACCTCTGGGGCCAACGTCCTGACTTTC.

The rearrangement uses TRBV27 and TRBJ2-7, with TRBD1 as a possible D gene (6 bases). Between the trimmed V and J ends, which lost 3 bases and 4 bases, there was a span of 16 bases. CDR1 MNHEY and CDR2 SMNVEV come from the germline V gene (reference sequence). CDR3 length: 15 amino acids. Here the CDR3 DNA reads TGTGCCAGCAGTTTCGGGGTACAGGGAGAGTACGAGCAGTACTTC. It translates to CASSFGVQGEYEQYF.

This clone was counted a single time. The V call is TRBV19, the J call TRBJ2-1, with TRBD2 matching 12 bases. Germline CDR1 reads LNHDA; CDR2 reads SQIVND (reference sequence). CDR3 length: 15 amino acids. With 4 bases clipped from V and 8 bases from J, the junction kept 6 bases outside the gene matches. DNA for the CDR3: TGTGCCAGTAGTAGATGGACTAGCGGGAAGGATGAGCAGTTCTTC. Translating gives CASSRWTSGKDEQFF.

The chain carries TRBV5-4 and TRBJ2-5, with D maybe TRBD2 (6 bases). CDR1 is SGHNT, CDR2 YYREEE, per germline (reference sequence). Trimming left V 2 bases short and J 5 bases short, with 13 bases between. The length of the CDR3 is 14 residues. The CDR3 DNA follows: TGTGCCAGCAGCTTTCAAGGAGGGAGCGAGACCCAGTACTTC. Its translation: CASSFQGGSETQYF. The variable domain in full, with the rest retrieved from reference TRBV5-4 and TRBJ2-5, is ETGVTQSPTHLIKTRGQQVTLRCSSQSGHNTVSWYQQALGQGPQFIFQYYREEENGRGNFPPRFSGLQFPNYSSELNVNALELDDSALYLCASSFQGGSETQYFGPGTRLLVL.

The chain uses TRBV6-5 and TRBJ2-5; D possibly corresponds to TRBD1 (5 bases). V lost 2 bases and J 2 bases, leaving 6 bases between the germline ends. The CDR3 runs to 13 residues. CDR1 is MNHEY and CDR2 is SVGAGI in the germline V gene. The DNA of the CDR3 is TGTGCCAGCAGTTACCAGGGACAAGAGACCCAGTACTTC. This gives the protein CASSYQGQETQYF.

The chain carries TRBV7-2 and TRBJ2-7; 8 bases agree with TRBD2. The CDR3 has 15 residues. The germline gives CDR1 SGHTA, CDR2 FQGNSA. Trimming at V came to 4 bases and at J to 1 base, leaving 6 bases not matched to a gene. CDR3 coding DNA: TGTGCCAGCAGCTCACTAGCGGTCCTATCCTACGAGCAGTACTTC. Its translation: CASSSLAVLSYEQYF.

DNA for the CDR3: TGTGCCAGCTCACCACGGGGACAGACCTACGAGCAGTACTTC. Amino acid sequence: CASSPRGQTYEQYF. The chain couples TRBV18 to TRBJ2-7; 7 nucleotides align to TRBD1. The V segment lost 1 base and the J segment 2 bases; nucleotides outside the gene matches: 2. This CDR3 is built from 14 residues. Germline V CDR1 and CDR2: KGHSH, LQKENI.